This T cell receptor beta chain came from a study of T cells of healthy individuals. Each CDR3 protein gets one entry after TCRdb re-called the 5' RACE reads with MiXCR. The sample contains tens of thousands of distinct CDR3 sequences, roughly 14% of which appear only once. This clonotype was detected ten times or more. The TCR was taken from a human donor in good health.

DNA of the CDR3: TGTGCCAGCAGCGTAGGGCTAGCTCGCGAGCAGTACTTC. This codes for CASSVGLAREQYF. V is TRBV9 and J is TRBJ2-7, with a possible D match to TRBD2 (5 bases). Germline-derived CDR1 and CDR2 are SGDLS and YYNGEE. The V gene lost 0 bases and the J gene lost 6 bases, with 10 bases spanning the gap. The CDR3 spans 13 residues.